Described below is a single T cell receptor (beta chain) sequence and its context. What it recognizes is unknown. The data are from a study of blood T cells in healthy people across ages. Study results and caveats: PBMCs went unsorted, and a conclusive naive versus antigen-experienced comparison was therefore prevented. Donor CMV infection status was unknown, possibly confounding age-related changes in expanded clonotypes.

Each sample used at least 6 million PBMCs. Then a second PCR, running about 7 to 11 cycles, was carried out with a sample-barcoded 5' primer and a J-beta primer mix. Via MiXCR, TCRdb re-called the 5' RACE reads, giving one row per CDR3 protein. Found here are approximately 2,000,000 distinct CDR3 sequences, about two fifths of them singletons; the top ten hold under 30%. CDR1 and CDR2 from the germline V gene are MNHEY and SMNVEV (reference sequence). V gave up 6 bases and J gave up 8 bases, with 22 bases separating them. CDR3 length equals 15 residues. The clonotype originates from a human donor in good health. The V and J genes are TRBV27 and TRBJ1-2; D is possibly TRBD1 (6 bases). Sequenced material: blood. The CDR3 sequence: CASSKTGGGYFGYTF. CDR3 coding DNA: TGTGCCAGCAGCAAAACGGGAGGGGGATACTTCGGCTACACCTTC.